The 19 T cell receptor beta chains below come from one sample, sequenced in a study. One entry per CDR3 protein results from TCRdb running MiXCR on the 5' RACE reads. The sample records around 50,000 distinct CDR3 sequences, around 26% being singletons. The sample taken for sequencing was tumor-infiltrating memory CD4+ T cells sorted from the breast tumor. Subset defined: memory CD4+ T cells, CD4+CD45RO+CD25-. The receptors shown here come from a female donor with breast cancer.

The J gene is TRBJ1-3, the V gene TRBV9; D is unresolved. V was clipped by 4 bases and J by 4 bases, with 18 bases between them. The CDR3 length is 16 residues. Germline V gene lookup returns CDR1 SGDLS and CDR2 YYNGEE. Here the CDR3 DNA reads TGTGCCAGCAGCCCGTCCGGTACGATGGACGGAAACACCATATATTTT. Amino acid sequence: CASSPSGTMDGNTIYF.

Many counts were recorded for this clonotype. V gene TRBV6-5 combines with J gene TRBJ1-5; perhaps TRBD1 as D (6 bases). Between the trimmed V and J ends, which lost 5 bases and 7 bases, there was a span of 15 bases. Per the germline V gene, CDR1 is MNHEY and CDR2 is SVGAGI. There are 14 residues in the CDR3. CDR3 DNA sequence: TGTGCCAGCAGTAAACAGGGTCGCGACCAGCCCCAGCATTTT. It codes for CASSKQGRDQPQHF.

In the case of this clonotype: Just one base apart from a much larger clone, this may be a read error. The rearrangement links TRBV20-1 to TRBJ2-3; 8 nucleotides agree with TRBD1. This CDR3 is built from 14 residues. The germline V gene encodes CDR1 DFQATT and CDR2 SNEGSKA (reference sequence). V shed 6 bases and J 1 base; nucleotides not matched to a gene: 6. CDR3 amino acids: CSAGVGQGTDTQYF. The CDR3 DNA is TGCAGTGCCGGGGTGGGACAGGGCACAGATACGCAGTATTTT.

This clonotype has just a few counts. The genes are TRBV30 and TRBJ1-3; D is unresolved. The length of the CDR3 is 11 residues. Germline CDR1 GTSNPN, CDR2 SVGIG (reference sequence). Trimming took 2 bases from V and 4 from J, leaving 3 bases between them. CDR3 in amino acids: CAWSTGNTIYF. DNA of the CDR3: TGTGCCTGGAGTACGGGAAACACCATATATTTT.

This clonotype was seen only a few times. V gene TRBV29-1 combines with J gene TRBJ2-6, with a tentative D call TRBD1 (5 bases). CDR1 and CDR2 from the germline V gene are SQVTM and ANQGSEA. The CDR3 loop spans 15 amino acids. The V end was cut by 4 bases, the J end by 0 bases, with 10 bases between. CDR3 loop: CSVVPGNSGANVLTF. CDR3 DNA: TGCAGCGTTGTCCCAGGGAACTCTGGGGCCAACGTCCTGACTTTC. The whole variable domain, filled in from reference TRBV29-1 and TRBJ2-6, reads SAVISQKPSRDICQRGTSLTIQCQVDSQVTMMFWYRQQPGQSLTLIATANQGSEATYESGFVIDKFPISRPNLTFSTLTVSNMSPEDSSIYLCSVVPGNSGANVLTFGAGSRLTVL.

A word on this clonotype: The junction and the germline gene differ at one end; a read error may be behind it. The rearrangement joins TRBV13 to TRBJ1-3, with a tentative D call TRBD1 (6 bases). Germline values: CDR1 PRHDT, CDR2 FYEKMQ (reference sequence). The CDR3 consists of 11 residues. The chain's CDR3 is CASRGGNTMYF. The CDR3 DNA is TGTGCCAGCAGAGGGGGAAACACCATGTATTTT.

With respect to this clonotype: A much more abundant neighbour one base away suggests this may be a read error. The chain has TRBV5-1 and TRBJ2-7; TRBD2 agrees at 10 bases. Germline CDR1 and CDR2: SGHRS and YFSETQ. The CDR3 has 15 residues. The CDR3 nucleotides are TGCGCCAGCAGCGTCCTAGCGGGAGCTCCGTCCGAGCAGCACTTC. Encoded protein: CASSVLAGAPSEQHF.

The chain recombines TRBV4-1 with TRBJ2-1; the match to TRBD2 covers 15 bases. With V trimmed by 2 bases and J by 7 bases, 9 bases remained unmatched. Germline V gene data show CDR1 as MGHRA and CDR2 as YSYEKL. The CDR3 has 18 residues. The CDR3: CASSQTGLAGGLWNEQFF. Written as DNA, the CDR3 is TGCGCCAGCAGCCAAACGGGACTAGCGGGAGGACTTTGGAATGAGCAGTTCTTC.

In this sample, this clonotype turned up a few times. The rearrangement uses TRBV7-9 and TRBJ1-2; possibly TRBD1 for D (5 bases). V was shortened by 2 bases and J by 8 bases, with 18 bases between the two germline ends. Germline values: CDR1 SEHNR, CDR2 FQNEAQ (reference sequence). The length of the CDR3 is 15 residues. As DNA, the CDR3 is TGTGCCAGCAGCTTAACCCCCCCCGGGACGGGCGGCTACACCTTC. Encoded protein: CASSLTPPGTGGYTF.

This clonotype was counted a few times. The chain links TRBV6-2 or TRBV6-3 to TRBJ1-2, with D unresolved. V was clipped by 8 bases and J by 8 bases, with 24 bases between them. This CDR3 comprises 15 residues. Germline CDR1 and CDR2: MNHEY and SVGEGT. CDR3 nucleotide sequence: TGTGCCAGCGGAGACTACCGCGGAACAGCTTTGGGCTACACCTTC. It codes for CASGDYRGTALGYTF.

The chain joins TRBV5-1 to TRBJ2-1, with D perhaps TRBD2 (6 bases). In germline, CDR1 is SGHRS, CDR2 YFSETQ. V was trimmed by 4 bases and J by 5 bases, leaving 13 bases between them. The length of the CDR3 is 14 residues. The CDR3 nucleotides read TGCGCCAGCAGCCCTCTTAGCGGACACAATGAGCAGTTCTTC. It encodes CASSPLSGHNEQFF.

This clonotype was counted between two and nine times. The CDR3 region has the DNA TGCAGCGTGGGTACAGGGGCCAAAGGGGACACTGAAGCTTTCTTT. As protein: CSVGTGAKGDTEAFF. The V and J genes are TRBV29-1 and TRBJ1-1; 7 bases fit TRBD1. Germline V lookup: CDR1 SQVTM, CDR2 ANQGSEA. V lost 6 bases to trimming and J lost 3 bases; unmatched junction nucleotides: 13. The CDR3 spans 15 residues.

Ten or more counts support this clonotype. This rearrangement joins TRBV20-1 to TRBJ2-3; D gene ambiguous. CDR1 and CDR2 from the germline V gene are DFQATT and SNEGSKA (reference sequence). V shed 5 bases and J shed 4 bases, with 19 bases lying between them. The length of the CDR3 is 15 residues. The CDR3 bases are TGCAGTGCTCCTGGGATCCTCGAAGGCCCAGATACGCAGTATTTT. This encodes CSAPGILEGPDTQYF.

This chain uses TRBV11-2 with TRBJ2-3; D gene uncertain. With 0 bases removed from V and 5 bases from J, the gap between germline ends came to 6 bases. CDR3 length: 13 residues. Per the germline V gene, CDR1 is SGHAT and CDR2 is FQNNGV. CDR3 residues: CASSLDRVDTQYF. The DNA for the CDR3 is TGTGCCAGCAGCTTAGACCGAGTAGATACGCAGTATTTT.

This clonotype was seen more than once but under ten times. The rearrangement uses TRBV7-2 and TRBJ1-2, with D perhaps matching TRBD1 (5 bases). Germline V lookup: CDR1 SGHTA, CDR2 FQGNSA. V was shortened by 0 bases and J by 8 bases, with 10 bases between the two germline ends. The CDR3 is 13 amino acids. The CDR3 nucleotides are TGTGCCAGCAGCTTAGCTGGGACGGGAGGCTACACCTTC. The encoded protein is CASSLAGTGGYTF.

The chain carries TRBV7-9 and TRBJ2-3; no reliable D call. CDR3 length: 17 residues. CDR1 and CDR2 from the germline V gene are SEHNR and FQNEAQ (reference sequence). The germline V and J ends were trimmed by 1 base and 2 bases, with 16 bases remaining between them. The CDR3 here is CASSLEGPPRLTDTQYF. CDR3 DNA: TGTGCCAGCAGCTTAGAGGGCCCGCCGCGGCTCACAGATACGCAGTATTTT.

V gene TRBV5-1 combines with J gene TRBJ1-5, with D possibly matching TRBD1 (5 bases). The length of the CDR3 is 16 residues. The V gene lost 5 bases and the J gene lost 7 bases, with 22 bases spanning the gap. CDR1 is SGHRS and CDR2 is YFSETQ in the germline V gene. The CDR3 DNA reads TGCGCCAGCAGTCCTACGGGGGTGGCGAGAGGACAGCCCCAGCATTTT. Its translation: CASSPTGVARGQPQHF.

Turning to this clonotype: A read error may explain this, as a much larger clone is one base away. The V and J genes are TRBV10-3 and TRBJ2-5; D may match TRBD1 or TRBD2 (6 bases each). Germline V lookup: CDR1 ENHRY, CDR2 SYGVKD. V lost 11 bases and J 2 bases, leaving 12 bases between the germline ends. CDR3 size: 12 residues. CDR3 sequence reads: CASKGGQETQYF. The CDR3 nucleotides are TGTGCCTCGAAGGGGGGACAAGAGACCCAGTACTTC.

This clonotype was seen at least ten times. The chain joins TRBV7-3 to TRBJ1-1; no definite D call. The V gene lost 4 bases and the J gene lost 0 bases, with 6 bases spanning the gap. CDR1 is SGHTA and CDR2 is FQGTGA in the germline V gene. CDR3 size: 13 residues. CDR3 coding DNA: TGTGCCAGCAGCTACACCATGAACACTGAAGCTTTCTTT. This codes for CASSYTMNTEAFF.